The 2 T cell receptor beta chains reported below all come from one sample, sequenced in a study of cytomegalovirus exposure and HLA in healthy donors. Amplification used 60 Vbeta primers and 13 Jbeta primers. Libraries were prepared by immunoSEQ multiplex PCR; TCRdb keeps only in-frame clonotypes and omits some of them. The sample lists 90,000 to 150,000 clones; more than 60% were seen once. The sequenced material came from PBMCs. The source is a man aged 35 to 55 in good health and CMV-seropositive.

The rearrangement uses TRBV10-3 and TRBJ2-2, with 10 bases that match TRBD2. The CDR3 sequence is 16 residues long. J lost 3 bases, V lost 10 bases, and 11 bases had no gene match. Germline V gene data show CDR1 as ENHRY and CDR2 as SYGVKD. Written as DNA, the CDR3 is TGTGCCACCGCATTAACTAGCGGGGTCTACACCGGGGAGCTGTTTTTT. It translates to CATALTSGVYTGELFF.

The CDR3 loop is CASSGTATDSYEQYF. CDR3 coding DNA: TGCGCCAGCAGCGGAACGGCAACAGACTCCTACGAGCAGTACTTC. V gene TRBV5-1 combines with J gene TRBJ2-7; D gene ambiguous. CDR3 length equals 15 residues. CDR1 is SGHRS, CDR2 YFSETQ, per germline. V lost 4 bases and J 0 bases, leaving 14 bases between the germline ends.